The 4 T cell receptor beta chains given below trace back to one sample, sequenced in a study of cytomegalovirus exposure and HLA in healthy donors. Assay: immunoSEQ multiplex PCR; the TCRdb copy retains only in-frame clones and omits some. Of under 250,000 clones detected, over 75% appear once; the ten largest clones hold 2% to 2.5%. Sequencing was done on a sample of PBMCs. The receptor source for this set is a woman aged 18-30 years in good health and CMV-seropositive.

The rearrangement links TRBV6-1 to TRBJ1-1; TRBD1 agrees at 7 bases. With V trimmed by 7 bases and J by 1 base, 6 bases remained unmatched. Germline V lookup: CDR1 MNHNS, CDR2 SASEGT. The CDR3 is made up of 14 amino acids. CDR3 in DNA: TGTGCCAGCAAGCCGGGACAGTGGAACACTGAAGCTTTCTTT. The encoded protein is CASKPGQWNTEAFF.

The chain joins TRBV29-1 to TRBJ2-7; the D gene is possibly TRBD1 (6 bases). CDR3 length equals 12 residues. V was trimmed by 7 bases and J by 4 bases, leaving 14 bases between them. CDR1 is SQVTM and CDR2 is ANQGSEA in the germline V gene. CDR3 bases: TGCAGCGGTGGGCAGGGGATTTACGAGCAGTACTTC. Encoded protein: CSGGQGIYEQYF.

The J gene is TRBJ1-1, the V gene TRBV27; 11 bases match TRBD1. In germline, CDR1 is MNHEY, CDR2 SMNVEV (reference sequence). This CDR3 contains 17 residues. V shed 1 base, J shed 4 bases, and the junction held 8 bases outside the gene matches. The CDR3 spells CASSLFRTGGVSTEAFF. The CDR3 DNA follows: TGTGCCAGCAGTTTATTTCGGACAGGGGGCGTTAGCACTGAAGCTTTCTTT.

The chain couples TRBV2 to TRBJ1-3, with D possibly being TRBD1 (5 bases). This CDR3 is built from 15 residues. The ends were cut back, 6 bases at V and 0 bases at J, with 12 bases in the middle. Per the germline V gene, CDR1 is SNHLY and CDR2 is FYNNEI. The CDR3 loop is CASSGGRNSGNTIYF. The CDR3 region has the DNA TGTGCCAGCAGCGGGGGACGGAACTCTGGAAACACCATATATTTT.